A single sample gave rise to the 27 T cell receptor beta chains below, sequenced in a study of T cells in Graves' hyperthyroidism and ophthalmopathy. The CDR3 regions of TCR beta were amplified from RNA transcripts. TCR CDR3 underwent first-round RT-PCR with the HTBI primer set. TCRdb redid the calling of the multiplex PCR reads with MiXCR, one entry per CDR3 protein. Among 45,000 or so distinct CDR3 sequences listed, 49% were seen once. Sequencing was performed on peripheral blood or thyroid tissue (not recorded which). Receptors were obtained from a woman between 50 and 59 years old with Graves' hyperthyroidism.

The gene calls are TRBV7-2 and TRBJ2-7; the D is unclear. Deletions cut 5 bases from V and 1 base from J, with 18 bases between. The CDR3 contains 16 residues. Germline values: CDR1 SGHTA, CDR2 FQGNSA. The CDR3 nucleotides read TGTGCCAGCAGCATCTGCAGTGTTAGGAGTTCCTACGAGCAGTACTTC. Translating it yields CASSICSVRSSYEQYF.

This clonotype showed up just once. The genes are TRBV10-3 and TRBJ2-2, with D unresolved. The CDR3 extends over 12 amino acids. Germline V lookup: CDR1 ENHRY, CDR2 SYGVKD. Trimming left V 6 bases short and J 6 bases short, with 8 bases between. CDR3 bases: TGTGCCATCAGGGCCGGGCCCGGGGAGCTGTTTTTT. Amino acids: CAIRAGPGELFF.

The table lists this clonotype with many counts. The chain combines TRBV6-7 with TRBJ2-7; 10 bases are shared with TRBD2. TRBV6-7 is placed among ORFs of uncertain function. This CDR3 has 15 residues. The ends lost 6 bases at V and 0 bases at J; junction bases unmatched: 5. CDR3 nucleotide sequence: TGTGCCAGCAGACCGACTAGCGGGTCCTCCTACGAGCAGTACTTC. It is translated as CASRPTSGSSYEQYF.

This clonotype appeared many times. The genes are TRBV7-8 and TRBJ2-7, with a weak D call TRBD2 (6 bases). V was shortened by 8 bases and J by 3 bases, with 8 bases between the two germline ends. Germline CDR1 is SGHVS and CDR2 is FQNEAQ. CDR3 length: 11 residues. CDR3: CASGRNYEQYF. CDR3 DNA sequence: TGTGCCAGCGGGAGGAACTACGAGCAGTACTTC.

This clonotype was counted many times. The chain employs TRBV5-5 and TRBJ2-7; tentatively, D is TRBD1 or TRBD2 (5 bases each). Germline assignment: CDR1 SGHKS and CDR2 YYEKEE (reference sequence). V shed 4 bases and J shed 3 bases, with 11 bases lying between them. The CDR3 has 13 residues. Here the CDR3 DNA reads TGTGCCAGCAGCCGGGACCACAACTACGAGCAGTACTTC. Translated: CASSRDHNYEQYF.

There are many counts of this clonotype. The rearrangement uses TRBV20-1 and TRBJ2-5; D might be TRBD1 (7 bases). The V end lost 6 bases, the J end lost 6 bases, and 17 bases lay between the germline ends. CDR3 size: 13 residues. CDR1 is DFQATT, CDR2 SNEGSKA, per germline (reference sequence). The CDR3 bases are TGCAGTGCCCAGGGGGGACGGGGACAGACCCAGTACTTC. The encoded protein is CSAQGGRGQTQYF.

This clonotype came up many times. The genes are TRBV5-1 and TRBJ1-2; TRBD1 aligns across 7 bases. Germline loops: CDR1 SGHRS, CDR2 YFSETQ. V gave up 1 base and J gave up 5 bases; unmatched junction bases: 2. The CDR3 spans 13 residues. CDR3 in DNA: TGCGCCAGCAGCTTGTCAGGGGGGTATGGCTACACCTTC. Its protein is CASSLSGGYGYTF. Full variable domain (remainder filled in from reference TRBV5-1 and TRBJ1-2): KAGVTQTPRYLIKTRGQQVTLSCSPISGHRSVSWYQQTPGQGLQFLFEYFSETQRNKGNFPGRFSGRQFSNSRSEMNVSTLELGDSALYLCASSLSGGYGYTFGSGTRLTVV.

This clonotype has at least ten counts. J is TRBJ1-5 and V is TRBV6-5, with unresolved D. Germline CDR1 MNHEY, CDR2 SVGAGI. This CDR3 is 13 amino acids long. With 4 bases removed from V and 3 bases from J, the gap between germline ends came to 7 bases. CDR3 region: CASSSNHNQPQHF. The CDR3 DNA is TGTGCCAGCAGTTCCAACCACAATCAGCCCCAGCATTTT.

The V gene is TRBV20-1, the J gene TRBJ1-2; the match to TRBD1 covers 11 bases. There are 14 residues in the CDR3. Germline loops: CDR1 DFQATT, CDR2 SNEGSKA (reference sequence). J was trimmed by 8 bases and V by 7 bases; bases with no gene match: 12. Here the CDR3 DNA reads TGCAGTGGGGGACAGGGGGACGTAACAGGGGGCTACACCTTC. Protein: CSGGQGDVTGGYTF.

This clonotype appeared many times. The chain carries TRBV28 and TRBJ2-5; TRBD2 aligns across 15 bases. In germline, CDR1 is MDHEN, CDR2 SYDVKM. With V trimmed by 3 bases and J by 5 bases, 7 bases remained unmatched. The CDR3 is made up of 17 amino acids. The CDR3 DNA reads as TGTGCCAGCAGTTTCCCCGGACTAGCGGGAGGGGGGGAGACCCAGTACTTC. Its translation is CASSFPGLAGGGETQYF.

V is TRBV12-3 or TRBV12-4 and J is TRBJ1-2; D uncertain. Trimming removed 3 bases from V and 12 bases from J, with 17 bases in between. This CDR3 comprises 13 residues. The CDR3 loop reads CASSLRLAGGNTF. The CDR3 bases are TGTGCCAGCAGTTTGCGACTAGCGGGAGGCAACACCTTC.

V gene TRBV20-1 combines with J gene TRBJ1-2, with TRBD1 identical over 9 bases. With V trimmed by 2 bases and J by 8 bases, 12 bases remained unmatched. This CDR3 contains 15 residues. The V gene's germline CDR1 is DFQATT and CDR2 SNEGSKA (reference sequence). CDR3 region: CSARRQGDVTGGYTF. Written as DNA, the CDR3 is TGCAGTGCTAGACGACAGGGGGACGTAACAGGGGGCTACACCTTC.

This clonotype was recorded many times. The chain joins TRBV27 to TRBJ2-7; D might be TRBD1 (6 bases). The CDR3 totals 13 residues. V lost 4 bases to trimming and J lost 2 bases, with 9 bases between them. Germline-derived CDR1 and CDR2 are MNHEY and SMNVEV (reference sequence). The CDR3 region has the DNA TGTGCCAGCAGTTGGGGGCTCGCCTACGAGCAGTACTTC. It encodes CASSWGLAYEQYF.

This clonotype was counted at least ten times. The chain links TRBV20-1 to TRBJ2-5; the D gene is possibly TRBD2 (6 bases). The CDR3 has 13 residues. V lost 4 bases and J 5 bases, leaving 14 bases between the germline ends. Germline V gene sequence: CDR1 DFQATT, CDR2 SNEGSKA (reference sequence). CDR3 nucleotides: TGCAGTGCTACCTTGACTGGGGGGGAGACCCAGTACTTC. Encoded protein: CSATLTGGETQYF.

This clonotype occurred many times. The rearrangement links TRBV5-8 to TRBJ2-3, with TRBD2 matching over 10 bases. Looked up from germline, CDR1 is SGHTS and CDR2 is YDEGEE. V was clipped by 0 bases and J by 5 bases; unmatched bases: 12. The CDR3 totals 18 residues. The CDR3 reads CASSLGPAGGPGGDTQYF. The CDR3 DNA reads TGTGCCAGCAGCTTGGGCCCAGCGGGAGGGCCGGGGGGAGATACGCAGTATTTT.

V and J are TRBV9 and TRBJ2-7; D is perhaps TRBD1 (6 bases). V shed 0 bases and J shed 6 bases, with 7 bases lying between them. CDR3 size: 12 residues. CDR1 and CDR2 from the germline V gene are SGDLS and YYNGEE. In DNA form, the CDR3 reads TGTGCCAGCAGCGTAGGAGGGGGCGAGCAGTACTTC. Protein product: CASSVGGGEQYF.

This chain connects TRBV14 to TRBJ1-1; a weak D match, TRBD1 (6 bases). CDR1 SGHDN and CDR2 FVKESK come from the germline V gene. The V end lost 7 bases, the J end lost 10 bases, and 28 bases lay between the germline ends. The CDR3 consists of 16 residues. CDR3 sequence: CASTPKSLGAYGGAFF. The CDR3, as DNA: TGTGCCAGCACCCCCAAGTCGTTGGGGGCGTACGGAGGAGCTTTCTTT.

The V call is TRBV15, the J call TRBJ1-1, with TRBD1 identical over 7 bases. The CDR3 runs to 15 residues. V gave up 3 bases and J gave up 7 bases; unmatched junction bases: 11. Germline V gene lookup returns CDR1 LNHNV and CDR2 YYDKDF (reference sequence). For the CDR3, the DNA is TGTGCCACCAGCAGCAAGGAGACAGGGTTCGATGAAGCTTTCTTT. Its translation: CATSSKETGFDEAFF.

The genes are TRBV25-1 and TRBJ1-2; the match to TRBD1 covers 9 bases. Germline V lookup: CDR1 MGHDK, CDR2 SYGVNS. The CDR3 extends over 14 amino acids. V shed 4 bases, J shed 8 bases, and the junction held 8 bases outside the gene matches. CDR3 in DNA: TGTGCCAGCAGTGCAAAACAGGGGGCTAGAGGCTACACCTTC. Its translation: CASSAKQGARGYTF.

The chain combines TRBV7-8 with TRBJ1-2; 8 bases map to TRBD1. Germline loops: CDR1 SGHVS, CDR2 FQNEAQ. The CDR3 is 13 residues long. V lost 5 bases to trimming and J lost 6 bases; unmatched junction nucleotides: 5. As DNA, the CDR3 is TGTGCCAGCAGCATCGGACAGGGTCATGGCTACACCTTC. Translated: CASSIGQGHGYTF.

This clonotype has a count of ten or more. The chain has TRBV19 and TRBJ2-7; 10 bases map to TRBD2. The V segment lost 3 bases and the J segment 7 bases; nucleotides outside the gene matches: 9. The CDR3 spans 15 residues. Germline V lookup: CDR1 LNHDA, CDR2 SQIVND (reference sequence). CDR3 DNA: TGTGCCAGTAGTATTTGGCCCGGGACTAGCGCAGAGCAGTACTTC. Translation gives CASSIWPGTSAEQYF.

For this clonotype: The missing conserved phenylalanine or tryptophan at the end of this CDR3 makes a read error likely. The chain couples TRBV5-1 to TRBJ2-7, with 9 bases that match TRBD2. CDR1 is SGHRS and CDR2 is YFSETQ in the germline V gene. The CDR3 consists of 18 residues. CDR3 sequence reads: CASCLDQGGGRAVYEQYL. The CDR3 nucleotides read TGCGCCAGCTGCTTGGATCAGGGCGGCGGGAGGGCCGTCTACGAGCAGTACCTC.

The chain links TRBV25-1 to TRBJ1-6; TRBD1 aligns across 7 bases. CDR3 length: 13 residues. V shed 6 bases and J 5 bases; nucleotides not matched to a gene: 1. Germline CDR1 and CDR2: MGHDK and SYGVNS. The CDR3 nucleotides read TGTGCCAGCAGCGGGACAGATAATTCACCCCTCCACTTT. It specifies CASSGTDNSPLHF.

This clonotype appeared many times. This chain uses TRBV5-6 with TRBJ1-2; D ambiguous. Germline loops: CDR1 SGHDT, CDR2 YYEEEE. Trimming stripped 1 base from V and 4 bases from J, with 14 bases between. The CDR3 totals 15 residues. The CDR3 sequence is CASSLIQTSGYGYTF. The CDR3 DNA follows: TGTGCCAGCAGCTTGATTCAGACCTCTGGCTATGGCTACACCTTC. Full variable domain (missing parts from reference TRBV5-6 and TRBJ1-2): DAGVTQSPTHLIKTRGQQVTLRCSPKSGHDTVSWYQQALGQGPQFIFQYYEEEERQRGNFPDRFSGHQFPNYSSELNVNALLLGDSALYLCASSLIQTSGYGYTFGSGTRLTVV.

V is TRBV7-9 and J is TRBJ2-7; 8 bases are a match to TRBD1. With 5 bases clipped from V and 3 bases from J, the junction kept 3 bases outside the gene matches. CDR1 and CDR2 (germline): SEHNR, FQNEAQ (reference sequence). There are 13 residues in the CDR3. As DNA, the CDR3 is TGTGCCAGCAGCACTGGACAGGGCTACGAGCAGTACTTC. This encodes CASSTGQGYEQYF.

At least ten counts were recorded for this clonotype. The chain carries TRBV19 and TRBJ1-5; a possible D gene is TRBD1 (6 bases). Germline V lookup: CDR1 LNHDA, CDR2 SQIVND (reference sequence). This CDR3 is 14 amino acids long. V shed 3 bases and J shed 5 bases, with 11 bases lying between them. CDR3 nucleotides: TGTGCCAGTAGTATGATGGCAGGGGATCAGCCCCAGCATTTT. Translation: CASSMMAGDQPQHF.

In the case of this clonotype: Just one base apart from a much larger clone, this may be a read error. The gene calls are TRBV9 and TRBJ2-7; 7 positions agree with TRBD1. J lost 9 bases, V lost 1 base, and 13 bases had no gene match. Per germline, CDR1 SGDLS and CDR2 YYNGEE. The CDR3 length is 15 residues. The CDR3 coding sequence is TGTGCCAGCAGCGTACGGCCGGGACAGATCCACGGGCAGTACTTC. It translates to CASSVRPGQIHGQYF.